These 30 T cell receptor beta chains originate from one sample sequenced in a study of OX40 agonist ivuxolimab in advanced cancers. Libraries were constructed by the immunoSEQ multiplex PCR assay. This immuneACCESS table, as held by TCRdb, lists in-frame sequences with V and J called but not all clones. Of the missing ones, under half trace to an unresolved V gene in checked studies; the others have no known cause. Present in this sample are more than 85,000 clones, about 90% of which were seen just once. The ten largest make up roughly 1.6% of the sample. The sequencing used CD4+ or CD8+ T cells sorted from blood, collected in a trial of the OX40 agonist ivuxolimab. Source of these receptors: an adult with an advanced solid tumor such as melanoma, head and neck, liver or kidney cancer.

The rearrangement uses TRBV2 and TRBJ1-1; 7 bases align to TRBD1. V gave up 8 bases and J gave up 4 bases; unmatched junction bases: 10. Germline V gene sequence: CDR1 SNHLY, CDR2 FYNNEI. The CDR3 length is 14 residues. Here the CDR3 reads CASQYPTGTTEAFF. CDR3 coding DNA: TGTGCCAGCCAGTACCCGACAGGGACCACTGAAGCTTTCTTT.

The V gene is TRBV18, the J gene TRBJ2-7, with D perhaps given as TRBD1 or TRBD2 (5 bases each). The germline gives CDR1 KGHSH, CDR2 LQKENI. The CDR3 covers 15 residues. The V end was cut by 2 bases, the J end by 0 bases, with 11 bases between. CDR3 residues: CASSPGTASSYEQYF. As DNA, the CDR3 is TGTGCCAGCTCACCAGGGACGGCTAGCTCCTACGAGCAGTACTTC.

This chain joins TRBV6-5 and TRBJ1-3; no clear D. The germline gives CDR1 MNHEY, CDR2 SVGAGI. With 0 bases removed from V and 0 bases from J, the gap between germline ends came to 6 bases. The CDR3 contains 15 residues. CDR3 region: CASSYSASSGNTIYF. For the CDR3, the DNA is TGTGCCAGCAGTTACTCGGCCTCCTCTGGAAACACCATATATTTT.

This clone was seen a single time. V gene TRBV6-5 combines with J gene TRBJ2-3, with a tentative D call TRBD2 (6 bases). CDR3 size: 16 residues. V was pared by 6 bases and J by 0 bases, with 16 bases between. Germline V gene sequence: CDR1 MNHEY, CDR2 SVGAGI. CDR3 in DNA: TGTGCCAGCAGATACGAGGTAGCGGCTAGCACAGATACGCAGTATTTT. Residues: CASRYEVAASTDTQYF.

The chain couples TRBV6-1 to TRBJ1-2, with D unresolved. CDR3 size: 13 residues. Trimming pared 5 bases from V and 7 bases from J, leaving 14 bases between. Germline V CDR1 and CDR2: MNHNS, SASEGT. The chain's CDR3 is CASSILVESGYTF. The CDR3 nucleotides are TGTGCCAGCAGTATCCTGGTCGAGTCTGGCTACACCTTC.

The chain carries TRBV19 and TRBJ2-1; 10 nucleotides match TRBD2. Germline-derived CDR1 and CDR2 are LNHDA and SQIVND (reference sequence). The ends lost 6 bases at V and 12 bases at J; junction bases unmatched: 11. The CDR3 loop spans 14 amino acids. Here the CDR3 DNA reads TGTGCCAGTAGGCGAGAAGCGGGAGGGCCCCCGCAGTTCTTC. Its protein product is CASRREAGGPPQFF. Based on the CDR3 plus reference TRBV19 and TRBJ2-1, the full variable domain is DGGITQSPKYLFRKEGQNVTLSCEQNLNHDAMYWYRQDPGQGLRLIYYSQIVNDFQKGDIAEGYSVSREKKESFPLTVTSAQKNPTAFYLCASRREAGGPPQFFGPGTRLTVL.

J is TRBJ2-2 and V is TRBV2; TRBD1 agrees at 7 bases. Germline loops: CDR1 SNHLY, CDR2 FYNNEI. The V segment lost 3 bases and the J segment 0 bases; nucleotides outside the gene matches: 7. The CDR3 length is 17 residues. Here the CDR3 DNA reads TGTGCCAGCAGTGAGAGGTTTGGGACAGCGAACACCGGGGAGCTGTTTTTT. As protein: CASSERFGTANTGELFF.

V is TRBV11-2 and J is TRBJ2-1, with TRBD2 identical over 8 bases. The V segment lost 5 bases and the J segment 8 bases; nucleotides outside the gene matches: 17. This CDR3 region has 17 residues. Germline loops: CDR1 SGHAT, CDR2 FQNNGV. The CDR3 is CASSRKPWGAGDYEQFF. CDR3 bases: TGTGCCAGCAGCCGCAAGCCGTGGGGAGCGGGAGATTATGAGCAGTTCTTC.

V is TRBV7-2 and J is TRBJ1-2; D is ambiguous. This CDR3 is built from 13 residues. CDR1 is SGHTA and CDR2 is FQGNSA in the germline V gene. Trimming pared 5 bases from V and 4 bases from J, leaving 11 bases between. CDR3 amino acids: CASSTPLIYGYTF. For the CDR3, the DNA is TGTGCCAGCAGCACCCCGTTGATCTATGGCTACACCTTC.

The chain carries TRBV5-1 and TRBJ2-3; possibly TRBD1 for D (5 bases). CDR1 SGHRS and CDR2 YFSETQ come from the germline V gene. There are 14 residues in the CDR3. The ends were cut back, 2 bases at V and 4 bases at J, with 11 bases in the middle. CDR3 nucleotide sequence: TGCGCCAGCAGCTTTAGTGACAGCGCAGATACGCAGTATTTT. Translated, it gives CASSFSDSADTQYF.

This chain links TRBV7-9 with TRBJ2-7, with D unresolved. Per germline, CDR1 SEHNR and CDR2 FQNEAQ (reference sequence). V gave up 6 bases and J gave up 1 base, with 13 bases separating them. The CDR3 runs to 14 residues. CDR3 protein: CASSKKSGSYEQYF. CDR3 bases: TGTGCCAGCAGTAAGAAAAGTGGATCCTACGAGCAGTACTTC.

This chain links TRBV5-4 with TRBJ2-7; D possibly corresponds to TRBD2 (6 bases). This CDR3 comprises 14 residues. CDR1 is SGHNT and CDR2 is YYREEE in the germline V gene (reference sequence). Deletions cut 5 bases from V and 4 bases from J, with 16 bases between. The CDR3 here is CASSAGRLQYEQYF. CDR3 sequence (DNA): TGTGCCAGCAGTGCGGGGAGACTCCAGTACGAGCAGTACTTC.

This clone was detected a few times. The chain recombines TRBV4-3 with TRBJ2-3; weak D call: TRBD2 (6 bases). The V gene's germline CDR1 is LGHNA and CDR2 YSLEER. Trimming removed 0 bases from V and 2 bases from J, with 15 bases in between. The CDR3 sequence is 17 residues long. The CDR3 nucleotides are TGCGCCAGCAGCCAAGATCCGGTGCGGGGACCCACAGATACGCAGTATTTT. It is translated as CASSQDPVRGPTDTQYF.

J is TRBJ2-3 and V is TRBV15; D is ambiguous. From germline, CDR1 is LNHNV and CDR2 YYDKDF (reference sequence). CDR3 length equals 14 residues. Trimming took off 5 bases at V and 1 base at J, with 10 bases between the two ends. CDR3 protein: CATSEARGTDTQYF. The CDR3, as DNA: TGTGCCACCAGCGAGGCCCGCGGCACAGATACGCAGTATTTT.

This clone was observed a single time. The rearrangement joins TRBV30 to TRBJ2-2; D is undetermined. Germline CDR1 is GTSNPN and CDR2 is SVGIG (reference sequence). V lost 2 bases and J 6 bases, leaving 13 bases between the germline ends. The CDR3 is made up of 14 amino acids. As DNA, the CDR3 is TGTGCCTGGAGTAAGACTTCCCGGGCCGGGGAGCTGTTTTTT. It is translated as CAWSKTSRAGELFF.

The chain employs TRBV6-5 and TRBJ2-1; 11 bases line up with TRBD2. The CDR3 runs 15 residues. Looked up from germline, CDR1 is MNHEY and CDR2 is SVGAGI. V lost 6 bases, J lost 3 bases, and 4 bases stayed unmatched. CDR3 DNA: TGTGCCAGCAGCATAGCGGGAGGGGGCTACAATGAGCAGTTCTTC. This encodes CASSIAGGGYNEQFF.

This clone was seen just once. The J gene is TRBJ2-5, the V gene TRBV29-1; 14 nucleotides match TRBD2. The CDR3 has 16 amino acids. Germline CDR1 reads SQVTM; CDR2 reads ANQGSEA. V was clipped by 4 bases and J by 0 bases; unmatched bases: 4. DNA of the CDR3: TGCAGCGTTGCCGGGACTAGCGGGAGCCACCAAGAGACCCAGTACTTC. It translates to CSVAGTSGSHQETQYF.

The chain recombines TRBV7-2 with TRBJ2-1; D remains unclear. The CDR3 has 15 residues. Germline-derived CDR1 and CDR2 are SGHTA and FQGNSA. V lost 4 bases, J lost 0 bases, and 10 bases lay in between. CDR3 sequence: CASSSQLSSYNEQFF. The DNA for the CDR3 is TGTGCCAGCAGCTCCCAACTTAGCTCCTACAATGAGCAGTTCTTC.

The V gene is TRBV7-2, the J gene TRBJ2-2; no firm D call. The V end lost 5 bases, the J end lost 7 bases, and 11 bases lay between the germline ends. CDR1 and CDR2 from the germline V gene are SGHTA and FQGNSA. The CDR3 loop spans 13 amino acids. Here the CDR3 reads CASSPLPSGELFF. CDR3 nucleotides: TGTGCCAGCAGCCCCCTTCCGAGCGGGGAGCTGTTTTTT.

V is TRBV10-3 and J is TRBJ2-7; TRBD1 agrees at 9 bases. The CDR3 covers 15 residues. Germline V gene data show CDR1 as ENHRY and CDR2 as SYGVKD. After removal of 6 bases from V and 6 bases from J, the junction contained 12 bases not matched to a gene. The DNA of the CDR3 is TGTGCCATCAGCGATTGGACAGGGGAAACGGCCGAGCAGTACTTC. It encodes CAISDWTGETAEQYF.

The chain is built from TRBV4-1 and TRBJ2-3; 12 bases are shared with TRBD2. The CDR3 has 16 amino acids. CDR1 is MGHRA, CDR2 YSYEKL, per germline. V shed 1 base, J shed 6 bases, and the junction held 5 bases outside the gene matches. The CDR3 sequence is CASSQGLAGVGDTQYF. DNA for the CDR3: TGCGCCAGCAGCCAAGGACTAGCGGGAGTTGGTGATACGCAGTATTTT.

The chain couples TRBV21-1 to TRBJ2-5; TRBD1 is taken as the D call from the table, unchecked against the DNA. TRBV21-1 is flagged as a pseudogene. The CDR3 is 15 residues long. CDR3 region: CASSKGGRGQETQYF. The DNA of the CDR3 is TGTGCCAGCAGCAAAGGAGGCAGGGGGCAAGAGACCCAGTACTTC.

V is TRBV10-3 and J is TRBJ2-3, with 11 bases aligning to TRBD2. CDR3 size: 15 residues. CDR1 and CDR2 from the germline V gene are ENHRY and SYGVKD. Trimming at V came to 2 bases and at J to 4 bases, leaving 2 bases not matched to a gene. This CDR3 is CAISETSGSADTQYF. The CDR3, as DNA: TGTGCCATCAGTGAGACTAGCGGGAGTGCAGATACGCAGTATTTT.

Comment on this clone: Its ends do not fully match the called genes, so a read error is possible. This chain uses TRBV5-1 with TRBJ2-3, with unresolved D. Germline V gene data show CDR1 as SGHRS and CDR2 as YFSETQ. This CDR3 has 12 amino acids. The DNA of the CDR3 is TGCGCCAGCAGCTTTCTCACAGATACGCGGTATTTT. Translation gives CASSFLTDTRYF.

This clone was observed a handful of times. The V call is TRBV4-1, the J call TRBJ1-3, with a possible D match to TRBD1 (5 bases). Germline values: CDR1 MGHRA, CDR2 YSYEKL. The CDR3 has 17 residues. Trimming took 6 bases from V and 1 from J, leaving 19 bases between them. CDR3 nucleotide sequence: TGCGCCAGCAGTCGTCCGGGACGGGAATCGTCTGGAAACACCATATATTTT. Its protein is CASSRPGRESSGNTIYF.

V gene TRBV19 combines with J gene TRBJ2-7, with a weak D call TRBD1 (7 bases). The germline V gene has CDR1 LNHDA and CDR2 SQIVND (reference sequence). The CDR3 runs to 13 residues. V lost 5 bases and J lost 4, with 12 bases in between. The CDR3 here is CASSQGGKYEQYF. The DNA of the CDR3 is TGTGCCAGTAGTCAGGGGGGAAAGTACGAGCAGTACTTC.

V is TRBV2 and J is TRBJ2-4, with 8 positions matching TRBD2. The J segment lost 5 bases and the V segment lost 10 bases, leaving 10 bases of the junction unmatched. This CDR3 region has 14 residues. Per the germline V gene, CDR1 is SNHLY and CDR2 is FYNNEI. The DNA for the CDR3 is TGTGCCACCCGGGAGGGGCCCTTCCAAAACATTCAGTACTTC. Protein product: CATREGPFQNIQYF.

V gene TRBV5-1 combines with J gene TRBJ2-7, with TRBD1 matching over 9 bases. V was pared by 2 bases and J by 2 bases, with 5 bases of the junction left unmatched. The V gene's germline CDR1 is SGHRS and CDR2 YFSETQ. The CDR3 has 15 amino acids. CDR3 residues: CASSLGTGLTYEQYF. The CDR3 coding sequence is TGCGCCAGCAGCTTAGGGACAGGGTTAACCTACGAGCAGTACTTC.

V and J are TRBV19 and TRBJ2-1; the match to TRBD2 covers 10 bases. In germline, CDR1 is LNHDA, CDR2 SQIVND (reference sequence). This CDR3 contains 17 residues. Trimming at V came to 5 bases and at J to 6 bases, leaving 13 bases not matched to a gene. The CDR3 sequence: CASSVSGLAGDSNEQFF. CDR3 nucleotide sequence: TGTGCCAGTAGTGTGTCAGGGCTAGCGGGAGATAGCAATGAGCAGTTCTTC.

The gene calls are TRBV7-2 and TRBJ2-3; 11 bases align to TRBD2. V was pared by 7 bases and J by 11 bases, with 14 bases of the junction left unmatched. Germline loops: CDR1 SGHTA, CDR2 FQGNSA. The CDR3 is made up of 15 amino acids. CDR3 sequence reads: CASTPLSGRAEWQYF. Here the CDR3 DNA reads TGTGCCAGCACCCCACTTAGCGGGAGGGCCGAGTGGCAGTATTTT.